These T cell receptor beta chains were read from a single sample in a study of blood T cell repertoires in COVID-19. Generated by immunoSEQ multiplex PCR, the TCRdb table keeps only in-frame clones and is missing some. The data hold about 87,000 clones, with roughly 76% observed a single time. Material for sequencing was peripheral blood. These receptors came from a woman older than 75 with active or convalescent COVID-19. Each CDR3 is given with its conserved first and last residue. The D gene is left open where the match is weak. Clone size is shown for a subset of rows, as once, few, many or a class of expanded clone.

J: TRBJ2-1
D: .
V: TRBV4-1
size: once
DNA: TGCGCCAGCAGCCAAAGGGGGAATGAGCAGTTCTTC
CDR3: CASSQRGNEQFF

J: TRBJ2-7
D: TRBD2
V: TRBV2
size: .
DNA: TGTGCCAGCAGCGGGACTAGCGGGAGGGCCTTCGAGCAGTACTTC
CDR3: CASSGTSGRAFEQYF

J: TRBJ1-2
D: .
V: TRBV3-1/TRBV3-2
size: many
DNA: TGTGCCAGCAGAGGCAGGGTTGTAGTTGGTCTTGACTATGGCTACACCTTC
CDR3: CASRGRVVVGLDYGYTF

J: TRBJ2-2
D: .
V: TRBV25-1
size: .
DNA: TGTGCCAGCAGTGAAGTTGGGGCGATGAACACCGGGGAGCTGTTTTTT
CDR3: CASSEVGAMNTGELFF

J: TRBJ1-1
D: .
V: TRBV18
size: .
DNA: TGTGCCAGCTCACCCAGCCCACAGTCTGTGAACACTGAAGCTTTCTTT
CDR3: CASSPSPQSVNTEAFF

J: TRBJ1-1
D: .
V: TRBV12-3/TRBV12-4
size: .
DNA: TGTGCCAGCAGTTTAGCGCCGGACACTGAAGCTTTCTTT
CDR3: CASSLAPDTEAFF

J: TRBJ1-2
D: .
V: TRBV29-1
size: .
DNA: TGCAGCGTTGAAGTTGACGGGGGTAACTATGGCTACACCTTC
CDR3: CSVEVDGGNYGYTF

J: TRBJ2-7
D: .
V: TRBV7-9
size: .
DNA: TGTGCCAGCAGCTTCGGGACACCCCGCGAGCAGTACTTC
CDR3: CASSFGTPREQYF

J: TRBJ2-3
D: .
V: TRBV7-6
size: .
DNA: TGTGCCAGCAGCTTAGTATCGGCAGATACGCAGTATTTT
CDR3: CASSLVSADTQYF

J: TRBJ1-5
D: .
V: TRBV6-6
size: .
DNA: TGTGCCAGCAGACATAGCAATCAGCCCCAGCATTTT
CDR3: CASRHSNQPQHF

J: TRBJ1-2
D: TRBD1
V: TRBV19
size: .
DNA: TGTGCCAGTAGTATCCCCAATTCCCTGACAGGGGGCCATGGCTACACCTTC
CDR3: CASSIPNSLTGGHGYTF

J: TRBJ1-5
D: .
V: TRBV7-2
size: .
DNA: TGTGCCAGCAGCTTAGCGGACAGTTTGGGCAATCAGCCCCAGCATTTT
CDR3: CASSLADSLGNQPQHF

J: TRBJ1-2
D: .
V: TRBV28
size: .
DNA: TGTGCCATCCAGGGTCCCTATGGCTACACCTTC
CDR3: CAIQGPYGYTF

J: TRBJ2-3
D: .
V: TRBV7-9
size: few
DNA: TGTGCCAGCAGCTTAGGAGGGACAGATACGCAGTATTTT
CDR3: CASSLGGTDTQYF

J: TRBJ1-3
D: .
V: TRBV3-1/TRBV3-2
size: .
DNA: TGTGCCAGCAGCCTCGCGCCAGCGTCCGGAAACACCATATATTTT
CDR3: CASSLAPASGNTIYF

J: TRBJ1-2
D: .
V: TRBV30
size: .
DNA: TGTGCCTGGAGTGACGGACAGCTCGAGAGTAGACTCTATGGCTACACCTTC
CDR3: CAWSDGQLESRLYGYTF

J: TRBJ1-2
D: TRBD1
V: TRBV30
size: .
DNA: TGTGCCTGGAGTAAGGAACCCTGGGACAGCTATGGCTACACCTTC
CDR3: CAWSKEPWDSYGYTF

J: TRBJ2-6
D: TRBD1
V: TRBV7-2
size: .
DNA: TGTGCCAGCAGCTACGGACAGGGGAAGGCCAACGTCCTGACTTTC
CDR3: CASSYGQGKANVLTF

J: TRBJ1-1
D: TRBD1
V: TRBV7-6
size: .
DNA: TGTGCCAGCAGCCCCGGGACAGGGAGCACTGAAGCTTTCTTT
CDR3: CASSPGTGSTEAFF

J: TRBJ1-6
D: .
V: TRBV19
size: .
DNA: TGTGCCAGTAGTCCCCGCGCAGGGGAGAATTCACCCCTCCACTTT
CDR3: CASSPRAGENSPLHF